Described below is a single TCR beta chain sequence and its context. Its matching antigen is unknown. The protocol was immunoSEQ multiplex PCR, while the TCRdb copy is restricted to in-frame clones and leaves out a portion. Of around 120,000 clones listed, 70% to 90% are singletons. Germline trimming cut 4 bases from V and 2 bases from J; bases unmatched to any gene: 4. The CDR3 is 14 residues long. Germline lookup yields CDR1 SGHAT and CDR2 FQNNGV. The data belong to a study of T cell responses to AZD1222 COVID-19 vaccine. Study outcomes and limitations: Two AZD1222 doses significantly raised spike-specific TCR breadth and depth over controls. Samples come after the peak T cell response, not at day 14.

This specimen was peripheral blood, taken on day 0 of AZD1222 vaccination. The TCR comes from an adult in good health. The chain is built from TRBV11-2 and TRBJ1-1; 7 nucleotides align to TRBD1. In DNA form, the CDR3 reads TGTGCCAGCAGCTCCAGGGGGTTAAACACTGAAGCTTTCTTT. Translating gives CASSSRGLNTEAFF.